This is a list of T cell receptor beta chains from one sample in a study of beta chain features in type 1 diabetes. The data were produced by immunoSEQ multiplex PCR, yet TCRdb's version contains in-frame clones alone and is incomplete. Among around 50,000 clones listed, roughly 40% were seen once. What was sequenced was stem cell memory CD4+ T cells from blood. The receptors were gathered from a man aged 25-40 years with type 1 diabetes. Both conserved end residues are part of each CDR3. Each record gives: CDR3 DNA, CDR3 protein, V gene, J gene, clone size, D gene. D genes are given only for firm matches. Clone size is not always given. Where it is, it says once, few, many or a class for expanded clones.

CDR3nt: TGTGCCAGCAGCATAAGGACTAGCTCCAATGAGCAGTTCTTC
CDR3aa: CASSIRTSSNEQFF
v_gene: TRBV7-9
j_gene: TRBJ2-1
abundance: -
d_gene: TRBD2

CDR3nt: TGCGCCAGCAGCGTCATGACTAGTCTTGGCTCTGAGCAGTTCTTC
CDR3aa: CASSVMTSLGSEQFF
v_gene: TRBV5-1
j_gene: TRBJ2-1
abundance: -
d_gene: -

CDR3nt: TGTGCCAGCATAAAAGACTACTACGAGCAGTACTTC
CDR3aa: CASIKDYYEQYF
v_gene: TRBV6-4
j_gene: TRBJ2-7
abundance: -
d_gene: -

CDR3nt: TGTGCCAGCAGCCCCCCAGGGGTGGGCATTCAGTACTTC
CDR3aa: CASSPPGVGIQYF
v_gene: TRBV14
j_gene: TRBJ2-4
abundance: -
d_gene: -

CDR3nt: TGTGCCAGCTCACCGTCCGGTAAGGTAGGGGTTTACAATGAGCAGTTCTTC
CDR3aa: CASSPSGKVGVYNEQFF
v_gene: TRBV18
j_gene: TRBJ2-1
abundance: -
d_gene: -

CDR3nt: TGTGCCAGCAGCCCGGGACTAGCGTTTTCCCCCTACGAGCAGTACTTC
CDR3aa: CASSPGLAFSPYEQYF
v_gene: TRBV7-2
j_gene: TRBJ2-7
abundance: -
d_gene: TRBD2

CDR3nt: TGTGCCAGCAGCTGGAGGATGGGCACTGAAGCTTTCTTT
CDR3aa: CASSWRMGTEAFF
v_gene: TRBV7-9
j_gene: TRBJ1-1
abundance: few
d_gene: -

CDR3nt: TGTGCCAGCAGCTATACCGGGACTAGCGAATCTAGCACAGATACGCAGTATTTT
CDR3aa: CASSYTGTSESSTDTQYF
v_gene: TRBV5-4
j_gene: TRBJ2-3
abundance: -
d_gene: TRBD2

CDR3nt: TGTGCCAGCAGCCCCGCCGGGACAGGGGGCTGGAATCAGCCCCAGCATTTT
CDR3aa: CASSPAGTGGWNQPQHF
v_gene: TRBV7-2
j_gene: TRBJ1-5
abundance: -
d_gene: TRBD1

CDR3nt: TGTGCCAGCGCCTCTCCTCTAGCGGTCAAAAACATTCAGTACTTC
CDR3aa: CASASPLAVKNIQYF
v_gene: TRBV27
j_gene: TRBJ2-4
abundance: -
d_gene: TRBD2